This T cell receptor (beta chain) was found in a study of blood T cell repertoires in COVID-19. Across the whole study: T cells, B-cell-depleted T cells, or PBMCs supplied cDNA or gDNA.

Per the original methods: Amplifying reference gene primers gave estimates of nucleated cell counts. The assay was immunoSEQ multiplex PCR, and TCRdb's table has in-frame clones only and misses some. From that table come the V and J calls and clone size; the DNA was used to work out D and trimming. The data hold approximately 450,000 clones, with 80% to 90% observed a single time. CDR3 length: 15 residues. CDR1 and CDR2 from the germline V gene are SGDLS and YYNGEE. J lost 1 base, V lost 0 bases, and 2 bases had no gene match. Donors in Cohort 3 counted as recovered after two negative PCRs, clearance, or symptom resolution.

The rearrangement uses TRBV9 and TRBJ1-2, with 8 bases fitting TRBD1. The sample taken for sequencing was PBMCs or T cells enriched from blood (not recorded which). The receptor was isolated from a man aged 25-45 years who had recovered from COVID-19. The CDR3 sequence is CASSVGGQGNYGYTF. Written as DNA, the CDR3 is TGTGCCAGCAGCGTAGGTGGACAGGGTAACTATGGCTACACCTTC.